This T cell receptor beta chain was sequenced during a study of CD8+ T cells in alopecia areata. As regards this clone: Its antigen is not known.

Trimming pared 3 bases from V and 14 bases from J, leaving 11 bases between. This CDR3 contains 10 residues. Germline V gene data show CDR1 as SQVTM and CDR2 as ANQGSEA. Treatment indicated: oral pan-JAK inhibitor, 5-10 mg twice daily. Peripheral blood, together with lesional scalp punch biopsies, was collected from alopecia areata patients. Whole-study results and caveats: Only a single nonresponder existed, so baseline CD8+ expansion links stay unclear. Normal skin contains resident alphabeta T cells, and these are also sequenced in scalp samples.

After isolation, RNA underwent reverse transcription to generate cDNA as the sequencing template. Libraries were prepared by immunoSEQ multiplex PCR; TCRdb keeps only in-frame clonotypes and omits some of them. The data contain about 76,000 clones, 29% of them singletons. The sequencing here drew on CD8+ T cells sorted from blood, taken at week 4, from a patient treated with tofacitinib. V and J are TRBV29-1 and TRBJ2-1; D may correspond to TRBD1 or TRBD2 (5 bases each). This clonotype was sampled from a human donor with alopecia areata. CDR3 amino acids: CSVEGTFEFF. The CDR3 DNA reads TGCAGCGTTGAGGGGACCTTTGAGTTCTTC.